This T cell receptor beta chain was sequenced in a study of T cells in Graves' hyperthyroidism and ophthalmopathy. Across the whole study: Peripheral blood was obtained at initial diagnosis, preceding any treatment. General study results and limits: Stable hyperthyroidism was separated from ophthalmopathy by a model based on 13 V-J features.

RNA transcripts were the template for amplifying TCR beta CDR3 regions. HTBI primers were the set used in a first-round RT-PCR of the TCR CDR3. In TCRdb, the multiplex PCR reads were re-called with MiXCR into one record per CDR3 protein. There are about 400,000 distinct CDR3 sequences in the sample; roughly an eighth occur only once, and about 5% lies in the top ten. Patients aged 18 to 65 with hyperthyroidism were newly diagnosed, with duration under 2 months. It was uncontrolled infection, other autoimmune disease, pregnancy or lactation that excluded patients. CDR1 SGHKS and CDR2 YYEKEE come from the germline V gene (reference sequence). The CDR3 runs to 16 residues. With 2 bases clipped from V and 4 bases from J, the junction kept 8 bases outside the gene matches. This clonotype was counted at least ten times. Its target is unknown.

The chain recombines TRBV5-5 with TRBJ2-3, with 9 bases that match TRBD2. The material sequenced was blood. This receptor was identified in a young woman with Graves' hyperthyroidism. This chain's CDR3 is CASSLGAGGPADTQYF. In DNA, the CDR3 is TGTGCCAGCAGCTTAGGCGCGGGAGGGCCGGCAGATACGCAGTATTTT.